This T cell receptor beta chain was identified during a study of blood T cell repertoires in COVID-19. The wider study: Material from acute and convalescent COVID-19 was sourced from the United States, Italy and Spain. The analysed material was cDNA or gDNA that came from T cells, B-cell-depleted T cells, or PBMCs.

This clone occurred once. Only in-frame clones appear in the TCRdb table, and some are missing; sequencing was by immunoSEQ multiplex PCR. The top ten hold approximately 20% of the sample, which has more than 95,000 clones, about 81% seen once. With 2 bases clipped from V and 4 bases from J, the junction kept 5 bases outside the gene matches. CDR1 and CDR2 (germline): MNHEY, SMNVEV (reference sequence). The CDR3 consists of 15 residues. The chain combines TRBV27 with TRBJ2-1, with TRBD1 matching 7 bases. The receptor was isolated from a man older than 75 with acute or convalescent COVID-19. Material: peripheral blood. CDR3 region: CASSLPGQHYNEQFF. CDR3 sequence (DNA): TGTGCCAGCAGTTTACCGGGACAGCATTACAATGAGCAGTTCTTC.